This T cell receptor (beta chain) was found in a study of control samples from healthy donors and cancer patients. The assay was immunoSEQ multiplex PCR, and TCRdb's table has in-frame clones only and misses some. The repertoire has tens of thousands of clones, 84% of them found once; the top ten carry 2.5% to 3%. Germline V gives CDR1 MGHRA, CDR2 YSYEKL. The V and J ends lost 1 base and 4 bases respectively, with 10 bases between them. The CDR3 is 14 amino acids. The V gene is TRBV4-1, the J gene TRBJ1-2; D is perhaps TRBD1 (5 bases). The clonotype comes from a woman aged 45-60 years with lung cancer. The source material was PBMCs. The CDR3 protein is CASSQVMGVYGYTF. In DNA form, the CDR3 reads TGCGCCAGCAGCCAAGTGATGGGGGTCTATGGCTACACCTTC.